The present entry profiles one T cell receptor beta chain with its context. This record belongs to a study of blood T cell repertoires in COVID-19. At the level of the study: There were acute and convalescent COVID-19 samples, and they came from the United States, Italy and Spain. The analysed material was cDNA or gDNA that came from T cells, B-cell-depleted T cells, or PBMCs.

Original analysis: Amplification of reference gene primers provided the estimated nucleated cell counts. Only in-frame clones appear in the TCRdb table, and some are missing; sequencing was by immunoSEQ multiplex PCR. From that table come the V and J calls and clone size; the DNA was used to work out D and trimming. The table has 150,000 or so clones, 88% seen once; the top ten hold roughly 2.2%. The CDR3 covers 13 residues. The V end lost 0 bases, the J end lost 9 bases, and 7 bases lay between the germline ends. Germline V gene data show CDR1 as SGHDT and CDR2 as YYEEEE. The rearrangement joins TRBV5-6 to TRBJ1-6, with D uncertain. The clonotype originates from a woman aged 70-85 years with acute or convalescent COVID-19. The sample was peripheral blood. CDR3 in amino acids: CASSLGGISPLHF. Written as DNA, the CDR3 is TGTGCCAGCAGCTTGGGAGGGATTTCACCCCTCCACTTT.